Each of the 16 T cell receptor beta chains below was sequenced from the same sample in a study of cytomegalovirus exposure and HLA in healthy donors. The PCR contained 60 Vbeta and 13 Jbeta primers. Libraries were prepared by immunoSEQ multiplex PCR; TCRdb keeps only in-frame clonotypes and omits some of them. The sample has about 130,000 clones; 80% are singletons. Material for sequencing was PBMCs. Every receptor here comes from a female donor in good health and CMV-seronegative.

CDR3 in amino acids: CASSPLGQQQFF. CDR3 DNA: TGTGCCAGCTCACCACTGGGACAGCAGCAGTTCTTC. This chain links TRBV18 with TRBJ2-1; 7 nucleotides agree with TRBD1. V trimming: 1 base; J trimming: 11 bases; junction bases outside the gene matches: 2. The CDR3 is 12 amino acids. Germline V gene lookup returns CDR1 KGHSH and CDR2 LQKENI.

This sequence joins TRBV18 and TRBJ2-3; D gene ambiguous. Trimming left V 0 bases short and J 5 bases short, with 18 bases between. CDR1 and CDR2 from the germline V gene are KGHSH and LQKENI. This CDR3 region has 17 residues. This CDR3 is CASSPPSIGSGGDTQYF. CDR3 nucleotides: TGTGCCAGCTCACCACCGAGTATAGGTAGTGGCGGAGATACGCAGTATTTT.

The chain uses TRBV30 and TRBJ2-6, with 12 bases lining up with TRBD1. Germline V CDR1 and CDR2: GTSNPN, SVGIG (reference sequence). This CDR3 comprises 17 residues. J was trimmed by 3 bases and V by 1 base; bases with no gene match: 4. For the CDR3, the DNA is TGTGCCTGGAGTGGGGACAGGGGGCAAGGTGGGGCCAACGTCCTGACTTTC. Its protein is CAWSGDRGQGGANVLTF. The full variable domain, completed using reference TRBV30 and TRBJ2-6, is SQTIHQWPATLVQPVGSPLSLECTVEGTSNPNLYWYRQAAGRGLQLLFYSVGIGQISSEVPQNLSASRPQDRQFILSSKKLLLSDSGFYLCAWSGDRGQGGANVLTFGAGSRLTVL.

This chain connects TRBV6-5 to TRBJ2-3; D ambiguous. The CDR3 contains 16 residues. V was pared by 0 bases and J by 2 bases, with 12 bases between. Germline loops: CDR1 MNHEY, CDR2 SVGAGI. CDR3 bases: TGTGCCAGCAGTTACTCTTCCTATACGTACACAGATACGCAGTATTTT. Translated: CASSYSSYTYTDTQYF.

The chain has TRBV7-6 and TRBJ2-1; D unclear. Germline V lookup: CDR1 SGHVS, CDR2 FNYEAQ. CDR3 length: 12 amino acids. Trimming shortened V by 5 bases and J by 7 bases, and 9 bases separated the two germline ends. The CDR3 coding sequence is TGTGCCAGCAGCCTCATCGGGAATGAGCAGTTCTTC. This codes for CASSLIGNEQFF.

This clone occurred a few times. In DNA form, the CDR3 reads TGCGCCAGCAGCCAAGGAGGGGGAGGTAGCGGGGGGAACACAGATACGCAGTATTTT. Its protein product is CASSQGGGGSGGNTDTQYF. This rearrangement joins TRBV4-1 to TRBJ2-3; the match to TRBD2 covers 10 bases. The CDR3 totals 19 residues. V dropped 1 base and J dropped 2; count of bases not matched to a gene: 12. Germline assignment: CDR1 MGHRA and CDR2 YSYEKL.

This clone was detected a few times. This chain joins TRBV20-1 and TRBJ1-1; D is undetermined. CDR1 is DFQATT and CDR2 is SNEGSKA in the germline V gene (reference sequence). This CDR3 region has 11 residues. V lost 6 bases to trimming and J lost 4 bases, with 9 bases between them. In DNA form, the CDR3 reads TGCAGTGCCGGTCGGGGCACTGAAGCTTTCTTT. Its translation is CSAGRGTEAFF.

As regards this clone: Other DNA sequences in this specimen translate into the identical CDR3. The chain uses TRBV2 and TRBJ2-1; D unresolved. The germline V gene has CDR1 SNHLY and CDR2 FYNNEI. CDR3 size: 13 residues. V dropped 2 bases and J dropped 4 bases, with 6 bases sitting between them. Here the CDR3 DNA reads TGTGCCAGCAGTGAAAGGCGGTACAATGAGCAGTTCTTC. This encodes CASSERRYNEQFF.

J is TRBJ1-2 and V is TRBV27; TRBD1 aligns across 8 bases. V shed 5 bases, J shed 0 bases, and the junction held 5 bases outside the gene matches. Germline V gene data show CDR1 as MNHEY and CDR2 as SMNVEV (reference sequence). This CDR3 region has 15 residues. CDR3 DNA: TGTGCCAGCAGTCAGCAGGGGGCGCCTAACTATGGCTACACCTTC. Translating it yields CASSQQGAPNYGYTF.

The chain joins TRBV2 to TRBJ2-7; 9 nucleotides agree with TRBD1. V lost 9 bases to trimming and J lost 4 bases; unmatched junction nucleotides: 4. CDR1 and CDR2 from the germline V gene are SNHLY and FYNNEI. The CDR3 loop spans 12 amino acids. CDR3 DNA sequence: TGTGCCAGTAGACAGGGGGTTTACGAGCAGTACTTC. Encoded protein: CASRQGVYEQYF.

This clone was seen a handful of times. The CDR3 here is CASSPRDLAIIDEQFF. CDR3 bases: TGCGCCAGCAGCCCACGGGACTTGGCAATCATCGATGAGCAGTTCTTC. The genes are TRBV4-1 and TRBJ2-1; possible D gene TRBD2, 6 bases. The CDR3 extends over 16 amino acids. V was trimmed by 4 bases and J by 8 bases, leaving 21 bases between them. CDR1 is MGHRA, CDR2 YSYEKL, per germline.

On this clone itself: The junction and the germline gene differ at one end; a read error may be behind it. J is TRBJ2-7 and V is TRBV2; 8 positions agree with TRBD2. The CDR3 has 13 amino acids. Germline loops: CDR1 SNHLY, CDR2 FYNNEI. The CDR3 region is CASSLGTGTRLNF. The CDR3 DNA reads TGTGCCAGCAGTTTAGGAACCGGGACTAGGCTGAACTTC.

The chain combines TRBV5-1 with TRBJ2-6; TRBD1 might be the D (6 bases). The CDR3 is 15 amino acids. Germline V gene lookup returns CDR1 SGHRS and CDR2 YFSETQ. V lost 4 bases to trimming and J lost 4 bases, with 12 bases between them. In nucleotides, the CDR3 is TGCGCCAGCAGCAGGACAGAGTCCGGGGCCAACGTCCTGACTTTC. Translated, it gives CASSRTESGANVLTF.

The genes are TRBV11-2 and TRBJ2-4; 8 nucleotides align to TRBD1. There are 14 residues in the CDR3. Per the germline V gene, CDR1 is SGHAT and CDR2 is FQNNGV. V lost 2 bases to trimming and J lost 9 bases; unmatched junction nucleotides: 6. CDR3 sequence reads: CASSLSGGQSIQYF. The CDR3 bases are TGTGCCAGCAGCTTATCAGGGGGCCAAAGCATTCAGTACTTC. Complete variable domain (other parts from reference TRBV11-2 and TRBJ2-4): EAGVAQSPRYKIIEKRQSVAFWCNPISGHATLYWYQQILGQGPKLLIQFQNNGVVDDSQLPKDRFSAERLKGVDSTLKIQPAKLEDSAVYLCASSLSGGQSIQYFGAGTRLSVL.

The chain uses TRBV13 and TRBJ2-1; TRBD1 might be the D (6 bases). Trimming stripped 5 bases from V and 7 bases from J, with 15 bases between. The CDR3 extends over 14 amino acids. Germline V lookup: CDR1 PRHDT, CDR2 FYEKMQ (reference sequence). Written as DNA, the CDR3 is TGTGCCAGCAGCCCCTCCACAGGGTTGAATGAGCAGTTCTTC. Translated, it gives CASSPSTGLNEQFF.

This chain uses TRBV4-1 with TRBJ1-1; D gene uncertain. Germline V gene data show CDR1 as MGHRA and CDR2 as YSYEKL. The CDR3 sequence is 14 residues long. V was shortened by 4 bases and J by 2 bases, with 11 bases between the two germline ends. The CDR3 here is CASSPLVSNTEAFF. The CDR3 DNA reads TGCGCCAGCAGCCCCTTAGTCTCTAACACTGAAGCTTTCTTT.